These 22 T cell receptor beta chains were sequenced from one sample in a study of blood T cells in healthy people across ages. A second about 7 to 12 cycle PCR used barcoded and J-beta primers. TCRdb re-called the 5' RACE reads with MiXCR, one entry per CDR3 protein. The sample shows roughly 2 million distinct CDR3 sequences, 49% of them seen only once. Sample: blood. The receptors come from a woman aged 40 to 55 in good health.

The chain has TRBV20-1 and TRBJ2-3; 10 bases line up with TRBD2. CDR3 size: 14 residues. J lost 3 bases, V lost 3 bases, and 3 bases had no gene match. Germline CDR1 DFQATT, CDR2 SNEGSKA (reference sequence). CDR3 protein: CSARPLAGTDTQYF. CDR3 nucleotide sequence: TGCAGTGCTAGGCCACTAGCGGGGACAGATACGCAGTATTTT.

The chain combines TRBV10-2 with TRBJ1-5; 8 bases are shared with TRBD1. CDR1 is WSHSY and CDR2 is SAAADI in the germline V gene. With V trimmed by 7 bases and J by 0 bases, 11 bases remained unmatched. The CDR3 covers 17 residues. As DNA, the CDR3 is TGCGCCAGCACTCGAGACAGGGGCACCCATAGCAATCAGCCCCAGCATTTT. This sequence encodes CASTRDRGTHSNQPQHF.

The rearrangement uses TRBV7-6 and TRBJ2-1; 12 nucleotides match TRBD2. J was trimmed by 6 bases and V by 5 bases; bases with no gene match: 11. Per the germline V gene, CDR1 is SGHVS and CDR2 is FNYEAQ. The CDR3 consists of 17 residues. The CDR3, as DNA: TGTGCCAGCAGCCCGATGACTCTAGCGGGGGGGATCAATGAGCAGTTCTTC. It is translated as CASSPMTLAGGINEQFF.

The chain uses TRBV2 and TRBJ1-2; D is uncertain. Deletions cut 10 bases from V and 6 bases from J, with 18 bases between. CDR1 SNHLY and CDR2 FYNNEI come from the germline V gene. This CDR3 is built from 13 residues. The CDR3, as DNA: TGTGCCACGTACGAGGGCGCAATAAATGGCTACACCTTC. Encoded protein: CATYEGAINGYTF.

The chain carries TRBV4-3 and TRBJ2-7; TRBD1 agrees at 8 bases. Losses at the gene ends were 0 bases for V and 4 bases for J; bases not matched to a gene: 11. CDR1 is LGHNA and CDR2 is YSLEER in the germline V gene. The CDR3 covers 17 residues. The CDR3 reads CASSQDLRGRGRYEQYF. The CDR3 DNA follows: TGCGCCAGCAGCCAAGACTTGAGAGGCAGGGGGCGTTACGAGCAGTACTTC.

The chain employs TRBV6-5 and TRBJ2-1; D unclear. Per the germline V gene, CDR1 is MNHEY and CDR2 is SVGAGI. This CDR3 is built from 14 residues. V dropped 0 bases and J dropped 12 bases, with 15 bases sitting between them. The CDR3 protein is CASSYSGRQDPQFF. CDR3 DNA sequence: TGTGCCAGCAGTTACTCAGGAAGACAAGACCCGCAGTTCTTC.

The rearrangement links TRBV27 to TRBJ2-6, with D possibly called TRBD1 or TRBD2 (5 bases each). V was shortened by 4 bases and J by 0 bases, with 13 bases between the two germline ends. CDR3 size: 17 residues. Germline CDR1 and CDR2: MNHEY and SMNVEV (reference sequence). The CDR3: CASSWGLRSSGANVLTF. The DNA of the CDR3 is TGTGCCAGCAGTTGGGGGTTGAGGAGCTCTGGGGCCAACGTCCTGACTTTC. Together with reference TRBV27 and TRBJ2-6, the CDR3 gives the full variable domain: EAQVTQNPRYLITVTGKKLTVTCSQNMNHEYMSWYRQDPGLGLRQIYYSMNVEVTDKGDVPEGYKVSRKEKRNFPLILESPSPNQTSLYFCASSWGLRSSGANVLTFGAGSRLTVL.

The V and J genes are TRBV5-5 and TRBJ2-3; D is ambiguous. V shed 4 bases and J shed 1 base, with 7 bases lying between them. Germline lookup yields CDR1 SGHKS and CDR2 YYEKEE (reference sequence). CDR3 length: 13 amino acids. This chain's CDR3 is CASSVRRTDTQYF. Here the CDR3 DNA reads TGTGCCAGCAGCGTCCGTCGCACAGATACGCAGTATTTT. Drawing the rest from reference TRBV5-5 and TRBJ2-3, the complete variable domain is DAGVTQSPTHLIKTRGQQVTLRCSPISGHKSVSWYQQVLGQGPQFIFQYYEKEERGRGNFPDRFSARQFPNYSSELNVNALLLGDSALYLCASSVRRTDTQYFGPGTRLTVL.

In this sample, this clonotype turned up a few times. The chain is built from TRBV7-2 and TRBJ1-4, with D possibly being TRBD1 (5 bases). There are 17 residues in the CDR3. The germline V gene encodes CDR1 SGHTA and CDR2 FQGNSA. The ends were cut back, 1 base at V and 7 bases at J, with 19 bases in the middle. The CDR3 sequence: CASSLVSTGRMGEKLFF. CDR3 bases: TGTGCCAGCAGCTTAGTATCTACAGGCCGAATGGGTGAAAAACTGTTTTTT.

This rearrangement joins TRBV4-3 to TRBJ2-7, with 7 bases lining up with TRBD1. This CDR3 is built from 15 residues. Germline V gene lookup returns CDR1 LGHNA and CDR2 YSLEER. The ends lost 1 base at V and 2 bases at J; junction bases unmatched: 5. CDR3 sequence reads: CASSQAQGTAYEQYF. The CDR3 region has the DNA TGCGCCAGCAGCCAAGCTCAAGGGACAGCCTACGAGCAGTACTTC.

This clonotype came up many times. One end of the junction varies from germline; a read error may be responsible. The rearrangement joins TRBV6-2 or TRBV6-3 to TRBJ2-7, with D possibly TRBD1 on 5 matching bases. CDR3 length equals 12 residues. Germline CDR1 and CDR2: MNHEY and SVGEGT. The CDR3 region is CASSIDSYEQYF. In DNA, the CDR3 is TGCGCCAGCAGTATTGACAGCTACGAGCAGTACTTC.

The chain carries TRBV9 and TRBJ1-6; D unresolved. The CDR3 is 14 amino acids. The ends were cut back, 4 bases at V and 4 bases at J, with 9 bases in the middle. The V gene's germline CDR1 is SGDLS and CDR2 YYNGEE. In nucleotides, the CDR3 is TGTGCCAGCAGCACTCAGCTTTATAATTCACCCCTCCACTTT. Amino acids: CASSTQLYNSPLHF.

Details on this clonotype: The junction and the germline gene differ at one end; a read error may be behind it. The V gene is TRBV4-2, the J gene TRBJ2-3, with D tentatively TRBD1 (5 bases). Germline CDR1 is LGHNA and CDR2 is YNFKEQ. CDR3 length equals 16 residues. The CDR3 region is CASRQAGADPTDTQYF. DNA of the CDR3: TGTGCCAGCAGACAAGCTGGGGCAGACCCCACAGATACGCAGTATTTT.

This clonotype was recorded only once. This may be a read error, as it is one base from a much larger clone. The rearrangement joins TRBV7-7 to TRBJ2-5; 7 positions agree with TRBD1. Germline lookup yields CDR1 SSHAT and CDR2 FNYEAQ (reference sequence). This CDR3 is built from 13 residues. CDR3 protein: CASSKDRKETQNF. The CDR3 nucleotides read TGTGCTAGCAGCAAGGACAGGAAAGAGACCCAGAACTTC. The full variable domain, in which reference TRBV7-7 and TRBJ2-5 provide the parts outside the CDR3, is GAGVSQSPRYKVTKRGQDVTLRCDPISSHATLYWYQQALGQGPEFLTYFNYEAQPDKSGLPSDRFSAERPEGSISTLTIQRTEQRDSAMYRCASSKDRKETQNFGPGTRLLVL.

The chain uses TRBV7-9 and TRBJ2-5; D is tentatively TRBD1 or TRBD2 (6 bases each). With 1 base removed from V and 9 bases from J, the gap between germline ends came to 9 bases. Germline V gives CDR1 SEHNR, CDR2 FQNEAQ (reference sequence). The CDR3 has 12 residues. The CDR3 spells CASSLDREAQYF. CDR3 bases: TGTGCCAGCAGCTTAGACAGGGAGGCCCAGTACTTC.

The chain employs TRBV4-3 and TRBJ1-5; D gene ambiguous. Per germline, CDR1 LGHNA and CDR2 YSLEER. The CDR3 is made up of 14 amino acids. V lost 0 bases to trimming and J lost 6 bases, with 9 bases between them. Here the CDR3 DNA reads TGCGCCAGCAGCCAAGATTTTCCGGGTCAGCCCCAGCATTTT. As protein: CASSQDFPGQPQHF.

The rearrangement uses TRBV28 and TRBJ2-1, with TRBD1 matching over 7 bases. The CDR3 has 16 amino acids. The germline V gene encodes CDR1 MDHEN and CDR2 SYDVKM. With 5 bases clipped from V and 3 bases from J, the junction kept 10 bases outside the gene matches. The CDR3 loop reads CASSATGVGNYNEQFF. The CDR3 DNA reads TGTGCCAGCAGTGCCACAGGGGTAGGGAACTACAATGAGCAGTTCTTC.

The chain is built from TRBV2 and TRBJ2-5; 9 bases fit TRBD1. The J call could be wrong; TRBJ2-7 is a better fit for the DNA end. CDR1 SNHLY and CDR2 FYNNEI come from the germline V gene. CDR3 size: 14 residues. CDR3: CASSGRQGVYEQYF. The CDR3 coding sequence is TGTGCCAGCAGTGGGCGACAGGGGGTGTACGAGCAGTACTTC.

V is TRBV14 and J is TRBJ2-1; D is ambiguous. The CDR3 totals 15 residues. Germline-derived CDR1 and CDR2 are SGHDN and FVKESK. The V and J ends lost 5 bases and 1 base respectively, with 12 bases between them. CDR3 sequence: CASSFDGLSYNEQFF. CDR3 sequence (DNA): TGTGCCAGCAGCTTCGATGGGTTGTCCTACAATGAGCAGTTCTTC.

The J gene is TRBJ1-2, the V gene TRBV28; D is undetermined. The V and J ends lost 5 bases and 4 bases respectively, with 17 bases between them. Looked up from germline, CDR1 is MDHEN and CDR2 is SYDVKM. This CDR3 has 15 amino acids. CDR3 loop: CASSPPDFPRYGYTF. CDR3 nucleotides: TGTGCCAGCAGTCCCCCAGATTTTCCCCGCTATGGCTACACCTTC.

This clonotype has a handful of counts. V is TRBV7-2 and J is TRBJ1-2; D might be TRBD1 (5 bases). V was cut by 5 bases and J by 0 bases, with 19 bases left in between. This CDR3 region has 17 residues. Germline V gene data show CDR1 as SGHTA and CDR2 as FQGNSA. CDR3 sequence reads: CASSRISGAVSNYGYTF. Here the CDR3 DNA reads TGTGCCAGCAGCCGGATCAGCGGGGCGGTGTCTAACTATGGCTACACCTTC.

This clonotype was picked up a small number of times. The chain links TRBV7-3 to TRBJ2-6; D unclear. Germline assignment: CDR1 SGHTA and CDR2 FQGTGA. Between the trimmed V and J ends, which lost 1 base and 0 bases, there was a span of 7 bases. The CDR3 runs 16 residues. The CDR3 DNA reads TGTGCCAGCAGCTTAATCAAACGCTCTGGGGCCAACGTCCTGACTTTC. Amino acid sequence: CASSLIKRSGANVLTF.